The sample holds a few counts of the clone carrying this T cell receptor (beta chain). The sample belongs to a study of shared clonotypes between healthy human individuals. V was shortened by 1 base and J by 2 bases, with 2 bases between the two germline ends. This CDR3 comprises 13 residues. CDR1 and CDR2 from the germline V gene are MDHEN and SYDVKM. The method was immunoSEQ multiplex PCR; TCRdb's version includes in-frame clones alone and lacks a portion of them. The data hold 740,000 or so clones, with around 78% observed a single time. The chain carries TRBV28 and TRBJ2-2; D is uncertain. The sample consisted of memory CD4+ T cells sorted from blood. Subset here: CD45RA-negative fraction. The TCR comes from a woman in her twenties or thirties in good health. This CDR3 reads CASSLYNTGELFF. The CDR3 coding sequence is TGTGCCAGCAGTTTATACAACACCGGGGAGCTGTTTTTT.